This T cell receptor beta chain was sequenced during a study of blood T cells in healthy people across ages. Overall study: Roughly one uniquely barcoded beta molecule per two T cells was captured.

Of note for this clonotype: Its matching antigen is unknown.

The study, taken as a whole, reports: The study lacked donor CMV status, which possibly confounded expanded clonotype changes. Unsorted PBMC material precluded a definitive naive versus antigen-experienced comparison.

A J-beta primer mix and a sample-barcoded 5' primer were used in a second PCR of roughly 6 to 11 cycles. Each cDNA molecule was tagged by a template-switch adaptor that had 12 random nucleotides. TCRdb called the 5' RACE reads again in MiXCR, with one record for every CDR3 protein. The sample shows about 1.4 million distinct CDR3 sequences, roughly 60% of them seen only once. V lost 5 bases, J lost 7 bases, and 12 bases stayed unmatched. The germline V gene encodes CDR1 SQVTM and CDR2 ANQGSEA. The CDR3 sequence is 15 residues long. This rearrangement joins TRBV29-1 to TRBJ2-2; 8 positions match TRBD1. The sequence was obtained from a man younger than 30 in good health. The sequencing sample was made of blood. Here the CDR3 reads CSVSPGGLTIGELFF. The CDR3 nucleotides read TGCAGCGTTTCACCAGGGGGCCTCACCATCGGGGAGCTGTTTTTT.